These T cell receptor beta chains were read from a single sample in a study of OX40 agonist ivuxolimab in advanced cancers. Sequenced by immunoSEQ multiplex PCR; TCRdb stores in-frame clones only, minus some. The sample yields 100,000 or so clones, under 95% seen once. Sample: CD4+ or CD8+ T cells sorted from blood, taken in a trial of the OX40 agonist ivuxolimab. Every receptor here comes from an adult with an advanced solid tumor such as melanoma, head and neck, liver or kidney cancer. Both conserved end residues are part of each CDR3. Fields, in order: D gene, J gene, V gene, CDR3 length, clone size, CDR3 DNA, CDR3 protein. The D gene is left open where the match is weak. The size field is filled for only some rows; it gives once, few, many or a size class.

NA,TRBJ2-7,TRBV28,12,NA,TGTGCCAGCAACCGGGATTCCTACGAGCAGTACTTC,CASNRDSYEQYF
TRBD1,TRBJ1-2,TRBV10-3,17,NA,TGTGCCATCAGTGAGTCGATATTACAGGGGAGGGACTATGGCTACACCTTC,CAISESILQGRDYGYTF
NA,TRBJ1-5,TRBV18,15,NA,TGTGCCAGCTCACCAATACATGACCCCAATCAGCCCCAGCATTTT,CASSPIHDPNQPQHF
TRBD2,TRBJ2-7,TRBV28,18,NA,TGTGCCAGCAGTTTATGGGGACTAGCGGGAGGGAGCTCCTACGAGCAGTACTTC,CASSLWGLAGGSSYEQYF
TRBD2,TRBJ2-7,TRBV15,15,once,TGTGCCACCAGCAGAGCCAAAGCGCAGGGAGGGGAGCAGTACTTC,CATSRAKAQGGEQYF
TRBD1,TRBJ1-1,TRBV4-2,17,NA,TGTGCCAGCAGCCAAGTTTCCGGGACAGGGAGGAGCACTGAAGCTTTCTTT,CASSQVSGTGRSTEAFF
NA,TRBJ2-7,TRBV7-2,12,NA,TGTGCCAGCAGCGCTACCGGATACGAGCAGTACTTC,CASSATGYEQYF
NA,TRBJ2-5,TRBV11-2,15,NA,TGTGCCAGCAGCCCAACTAGCAGACCCTGGGAGACCCAGTACTTC,CASSPTSRPWETQYF
TRBD2,TRBJ2-2,TRBV9,20,NA,TGTGCCAGCAGCGTATCTCCGAGACTAGCGGGAGGGCCGGGCGGCGGGGAGCTGTTTTTT,CASSVSPRLAGGPGGGELFF
NA,TRBJ2-7,TRBV2,14,NA,TGTGCCAGCAGAACCTCGAGGGGCTCCTACGAGCAGTACTTC,CASRTSRGSYEQYF
NA,TRBJ2-7,TRBV9,15,NA,TGTGCCAGCAGGTTACCCGGGACGGGGGTTTGGGAGCAGTACTTC,CASRLPGTGVWEQYF
TRBD1,TRBJ1-2,TRBV5-1,13,NA,TGCGCCAGCAGCGAACAGGGGAGCTATGGCTACACCTTC,CASSEQGSYGYTF
NA,TRBJ1-2,TRBV5-1,14,NA,TGCGCCAGCAGCTCCCCAGGGGATGTCCATGGCTACACCTTC,CASSSPGDVHGYTF
TRBD1,TRBJ1-2,TRBV7-2,17,NA,TGTGCCAGCAGCCAGACAAGACAGGGAAGGGGGTCAGGTGGCTACACCTTC,CASSQTRQGRGSGGYTF
TRBD1,TRBJ1-1,TRBV7-6,13,NA,TGTGCCAGCAGCTTAGTCGACAGGGCCGAAGCTTTCTTT,CASSLVDRAEAFF
NA,TRBJ2-3,TRBV10-3,14,once,TGTGCCATCAGTGAAGGTCAGGTCACAGATACGCAGTATTTT,CAISEGQVTDTQYF
NA,TRBJ2-7,TRBV30,16,NA,TGTGCCTCGACCGGTCCGTTGCGGGACGGATACTACGAGCAGTACTTC,CASTGPLRDGYYEQYF
NA,TRBJ1-2,TRBV6-1,14,NA,TGTGCCAGCACCCTGGGAAGGGATAACTATGGCTACACCTTC,CASTLGRDNYGYTF
NA,TRBJ1-6,TRBV27,16,NA,TGTGCCAGCAGTTTGGCACACGGAAGATCTAATTCACCCCTCCACTTT,CASSLAHGRSNSPLHF
NA,TRBJ1-1,TRBV6-5,14,NA,TGTGCCAGCAGTTACCGGACAGCGAACACTGAAGCTTTCTTT,CASSYRTANTEAFF
NA,TRBJ1-1,TRBV7-9,13,NA,TGTGCCAGCAGCTTTCCCAGGGACACTGAAGCTTTCTTT,CASSFPRDTEAFF
NA,TRBJ1-1,TRBV10-1,16,NA,TGCGCCAGCAGTGAGTATGGTGGGCAGACGAACACTGAAGCTTTCTTT,CASSEYGGQTNTEAFF
TRBD1,TRBJ1-5,TRBV19,18,NA,TGTGCCAGTAGTATAGCCCCTCGACAGGGGGCATGGAATCAGCCCCAGCATTTT,CASSIAPRQGAWNQPQHF
NA,TRBJ2-3,TRBV25-1,14,NA,TGTGCCAGCAGTGGGATTGTCCCCACAGATACGCAGTATTTT,CASSGIVPTDTQYF
NA,TRBJ2-5,TRBV7-9,14,NA,TGTGCCAGCAGCGCCCGGACTACAGAAGAGACCCAGTACTTC,CASSARTTEETQYF
NA,TRBJ1-5,TRBV6-6,16,NA,TGTGCCAGCAGCCCCCCCCCTTTTTCGGGCAATCAGCCCCAGCATTTT,CASSPPPFSGNQPQHF
NA,TRBJ2-7,TRBV19,13,NA,TGTGCCAGTAGTATAACAACCGGGACCGAGCAGTACTTC,CASSITTGTEQYF
NA,TRBJ2-2,TRBV5-1,16,NA,TGCGCCAGCCAAGACTCCAGGGGCCTGAACACCGGGGAGCTGTTTTTT,CASQDSRGLNTGELFF
NA,TRBJ2-1,TRBV5-4,14,NA,TGTGCCAGCAGCCATTCAGGGACAATTAGGGAGCAGTTCTTC,CASSHSGTIREQFF
TRBD2,TRBJ2-1,TRBV29-1,14,NA,TGCAGCGTTGTTGTCCGGACTAGCGGGAGCGAGCAGTTCTTC,CSVVVRTSGSEQFF
TRBD2,TRBJ2-1,TRBV5-1,15,NA,TGCGCCAGCAGCATTACTAGCGGACCTTACAATGAGCAGTTCTTC,CASSITSGPYNEQFF
TRBD2,TRBJ2-7,TRBV11-3,15,NA,TGTGCCAGCAGCTTACTCGGGACTAGCGACTACGAGCAGTACTTC,CASSLLGTSDYEQYF
NA,TRBJ1-3,TRBV7-6,15,NA,TGTGCCAGCAGCTTAGACGGCTACTCTGGAAACACCATATATTTT,CASSLDGYSGNTIYF
NA,TRBJ2-5,TRBV30,15,NA,TGTGCCTGGGCCCCCCCCACCTGGTACCAAGAGACCCAGTACTTC,CAWAPPTWYQETQYF
NA,TRBJ2-5,TRBV5-6,14,once,TGTGCCAGCAGACAGGGACCGCCAATCGGGGCCCAGTACTTC,CASRQGPPIGAQYF
NA,TRBJ2-5,TRBV5-6,16,NA,TGTGCCAGCAGCCGTAGGGTTGGCCGCAGACAAGAGACCCAGTACTTC,CASSRRVGRRQETQYF
NA,TRBJ1-4,TRBV5-1,16,NA,TGCGCCAGCAGCCTGGGAGGTTCCGGAACACGAGCAAAACTGTTTTTT,CASSLGGSGTRAKLFF
NA,TRBJ2-3,TRBV6-1,11,NA,TGTGCCAGCAGTCGAGGAGATACGCAGTATTTT,CASSRGDTQYF
TRBD2,TRBJ2-7,TRBV4-1,17,NA,TGCGCCAGCAGCTCTCGGACTAGCGGGAGTAGTAGCTACGAGCAGTACTTC,CASSSRTSGSSSYEQYF
NA,TRBJ1-1,TRBV29-1,13,NA,TGCAGCGTTGTGGCAGGGCCGGGGACTGAAGCTTTCTTT,CSVVAGPGTEAFF
TRBD1,TRBJ2-3,TRBV5-5,14,NA,TGTGCCACCCGACGGACAGGGGTCACAGATACGCAGTATTTT,CATRRTGVTDTQYF
NA,TRBJ1-1,TRBV7-2,15,NA,TGTGCCAGCAGCTTATATCCAGGGCCGAACACTGAAGCTTTCTTT,CASSLYPGPNTEAFF
NA,TRBJ1-5,TRBV7-2,14,NA,TGTGCCAGCAGCCTAGGGAATAGCAATCAGCCCCAGCATTTT,CASSLGNSNQPQHF
TRBD2,TRBJ2-1,TRBV6-5,15,NA,TGTGCCAGCAGCGTGACTAGCGGGAGTCCTCGTGAGCAGTTCTTC,CASSVTSGSPREQFF
NA,TRBJ2-7,TRBV2,14,NA,TGTGCCAGCAGTGAATCGCGGGGAGGTAACGAGCAGTACTTC,CASSESRGGNEQYF
NA,TRBJ1-4,TRBV27,16,NA,TGTGCCAGCAGTTTATCGGTGCGGGCCTCTAATGAAAAACTGTTTTTT,CASSLSVRASNEKLFF
NA,TRBJ1-2,TRBV7-9,15,NA,TGTGCCAGCAGCCAAGTTGGTTCGGCAGGGTATGGCTACACCTTC,CASSQVGSAGYGYTF
TRBD2,TRBJ2-7,TRBV9,14,NA,TGTGCCAGCAGCGTGGGACTAGGGGCCTACGAGCAGTACTTC,CASSVGLGAYEQYF
NA,TRBJ2-2,TRBV4-2,16,NA,TGTGCCAGCAGCTTTAAGGCAGGGGTTAGCACCGGGGAGCTGTTTTTT,CASSFKAGVSTGELFF
TRBD1,TRBJ1-3,TRBV14,16,NA,TGTGCCAGCAGCTTCGGACAGGGATGGGCTGGAAACACCATATATTTT,CASSFGQGWAGNTIYF
NA,TRBJ1-2,TRBV7-9,14,NA,TGTGCCAGCAGCTTCAACACAGGGAACTATGGCTACACCTTC,CASSFNTGNYGYTF